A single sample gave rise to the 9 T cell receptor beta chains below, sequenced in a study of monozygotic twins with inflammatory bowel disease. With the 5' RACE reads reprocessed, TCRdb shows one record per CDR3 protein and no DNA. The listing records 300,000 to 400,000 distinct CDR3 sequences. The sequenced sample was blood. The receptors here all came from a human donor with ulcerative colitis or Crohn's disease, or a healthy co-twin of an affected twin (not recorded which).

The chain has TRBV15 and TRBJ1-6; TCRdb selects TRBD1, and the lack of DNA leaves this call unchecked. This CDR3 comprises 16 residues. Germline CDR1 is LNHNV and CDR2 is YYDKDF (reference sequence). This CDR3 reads CATSPTGSSYNSPLHF.

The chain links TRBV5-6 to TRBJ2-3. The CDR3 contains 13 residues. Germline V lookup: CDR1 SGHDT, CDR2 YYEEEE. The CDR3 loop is CASSLAGEDTQYF.

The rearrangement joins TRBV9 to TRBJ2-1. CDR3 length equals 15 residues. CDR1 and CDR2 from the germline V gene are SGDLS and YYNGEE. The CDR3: CASSGYYPSYNEQFF.

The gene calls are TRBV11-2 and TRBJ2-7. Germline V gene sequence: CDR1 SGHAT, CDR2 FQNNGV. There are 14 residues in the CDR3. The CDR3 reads CASSLGQRAYEQYF.

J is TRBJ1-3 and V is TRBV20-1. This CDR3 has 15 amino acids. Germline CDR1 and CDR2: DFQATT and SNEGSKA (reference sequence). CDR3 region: CSARDLTISGNTIYF.

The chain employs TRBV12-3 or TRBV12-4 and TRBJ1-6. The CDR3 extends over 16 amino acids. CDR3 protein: CASSSNVAVYNSPLHF.

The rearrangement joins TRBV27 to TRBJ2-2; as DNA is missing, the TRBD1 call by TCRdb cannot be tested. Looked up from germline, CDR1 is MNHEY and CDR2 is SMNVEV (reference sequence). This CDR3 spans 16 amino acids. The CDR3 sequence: CASSRAGTANTGELFF.

CDR3: CASTPEGGASYGYTF. V and J are TRBV6-1 and TRBJ1-2; TCRdb's D gene call, TRBD1, goes unchecked for lack of DNA. Germline V gene lookup returns CDR1 MNHNS and CDR2 SASEGT. The CDR3 consists of 15 residues.

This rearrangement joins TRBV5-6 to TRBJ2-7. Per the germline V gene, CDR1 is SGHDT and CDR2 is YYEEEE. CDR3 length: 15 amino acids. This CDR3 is CASSLWAGGSYEQYF.